The 29 T cell receptor beta chains reported below all come from one sample, sequenced in a study of blood T cell repertoires in COVID-19. Assay used: immunoSEQ multiplex PCR; TCRdb lists only in-frame clones, some missing. The repertoire consists of more than 250,000 clones, with 70% to 90% occurring once and the leading ten covering about 6%. The material sequenced was PBMCs or T cells enriched from blood (not recorded which). These receptors were collected from a woman aged 40 to 55 who had recovered from COVID-19.

The chain uses TRBV30 and TRBJ1-2; 9 bases fit TRBD1. Germline V gene lookup returns CDR1 GTSNPN and CDR2 SVGIG (reference sequence). The CDR3 has 15 amino acids. Trimming took 0 bases from V and 4 from J; bases not matched to a gene: 6. CDR3: CAWSVVEDRGYGYTF. In DNA, the CDR3 is TGTGCCTGGAGTGTAGTTGAGGACAGGGGCTATGGCTACACCTTC.

The chain combines TRBV7-3 with TRBJ2-5; 7 nucleotides agree with TRBD2. CDR1 is SGHTA and CDR2 is FQGTGA in the germline V gene. The CDR3 extends over 17 amino acids. V gave up 5 bases and J gave up 2 bases; unmatched junction bases: 14. Here the CDR3 DNA reads TGTGCCAGCAGCCCATGGTTGGCTAGCGGTTATCAAGAGACCCAGTACTTC. Amino acid sequence: CASSPWLASGYQETQYF. Complete variable domain (other parts from reference TRBV7-3 and TRBJ2-5): GAGVSQTPSNKVTEKGKYVELRCDPISGHTALYWYRQSLGQGPEFLIYFQGTGAADDSGLPNDRFFAVRPEGSVSTLKIQRTERGDSAVYLCASSPWLASGYQETQYFGPGTRLLVL.

The chain couples TRBV15 to TRBJ2-2; the match to TRBD1 covers 8 bases. Germline values: CDR1 LNHNV, CDR2 YYDKDF (reference sequence). The CDR3 runs 14 residues. Trimming took 6 bases from V and 2 from J; bases not matched to a gene: 2. DNA of the CDR3: TGTGCCACCAGGGGACAGGCCAACACCGGGGAGCTGTTTTTT. Amino acid sequence: CATRGQANTGELFF. The full variable domain, completed using reference TRBV15 and TRBJ2-2, is DAMVIQNPRYQVTQFGKPVTLSCSQTLNHNVMYWYQQKSSQAPKLLFHYYDKDFNNEADTPDNFQSRRPNTSFCFLDIRSPGLGDTAMYLCATRGQANTGELFFGEGSRLTVL.

The chain joins TRBV4-3 to TRBJ1-2; 7 bases line up with TRBD1. Trimming at V came to 4 bases and at J to 8 bases, leaving 16 bases not matched to a gene. The V gene's germline CDR1 is LGHNA and CDR2 YSLEER. The CDR3 totals 16 residues. The DNA of the CDR3 is TGCGCCAGCAGCCGCTCCGGGGAAAGGGGGCATAAGGGCTACACCTTC. It specifies CASSRSGERGHKGYTF.

The gene calls are TRBV2 and TRBJ1-5, with 7 bases matching TRBD1. The CDR3 has 13 amino acids. The V segment lost 6 bases and the J segment 1 base; nucleotides outside the gene matches: 0. Germline CDR1 is SNHLY and CDR2 is FYNNEI. This CDR3 is CASRQGSNQPQHF. CDR3 in DNA: TGTGCCAGCAGACAGGGGAGCAATCAGCCCCAGCATTTT.

This chain uses TRBV28 with TRBJ1-6, with D possibly being TRBD1 (6 bases). Looked up from germline, CDR1 is MDHEN and CDR2 is SYDVKM. The V gene lost 6 bases and the J gene lost 10 bases, with 16 bases spanning the gap. The CDR3 is 14 amino acids. The CDR3 loop is CASSQGLRGSPLHF. CDR3 coding DNA: TGTGCCAGCAGCCAGGGGCTCCGTGGCTCACCCCTCCACTTT. Variable domain in full (rest from reference TRBV28 and TRBJ1-6): DVKVTQSSRYLVKRTGEKVFLECVQDMDHENMFWYRQDPGLGLRLIYFSYDVKMKEKGDIPEGYSVSREKKERFSLILESASTNQTSMYLCASSQGLRGSPLHFGNGTRLTVT.

V is TRBV7-9 and J is TRBJ2-1, with 13 nucleotides matching TRBD2. In germline, CDR1 is SEHNR, CDR2 FQNEAQ (reference sequence). The CDR3 runs to 15 residues. The V and J ends lost 3 bases and 7 bases, in that order; junction bases with no gene match: 3. The CDR3 region is CASSFRTSGGNEQFF. Written as DNA, the CDR3 is TGTGCCAGCAGCTTCCGGACTAGCGGGGGAAATGAGCAGTTCTTC. Full variable domain (rest looked up from reference TRBV7-9 and TRBJ2-1): DTGVSQNPRHKITKRGQNVTFRCDPISEHNRLYWYRQTLGQGPEFLTYFQNEAQLEKSRLLSDRFSAERPKGSFSTLEIQRTEQGDSAMYLCASSFRTSGGNEQFFGPGTRLTVL.

This clone has just one count. The rearrangement links TRBV27 to TRBJ1-2; perhaps TRBD1 as D (5 bases). The CDR3 contains 14 residues. CDR1 is MNHEY and CDR2 is SMNVEV in the germline V gene (reference sequence). Trimming removed 5 bases from V and 4 bases from J, with 14 bases in between. The CDR3 spells CASSSRDYSYGYTF. In DNA, the CDR3 is TGTGCCAGCAGTAGCCGGGACTACTCCTATGGCTACACCTTC.

The CDR3 spells CASSLGGEETQYF. For the CDR3, the DNA is TGTGCCAGCAGCTTAGGGGGGGAGGAGACCCAGTACTTC. The genes are TRBV7-8 and TRBJ2-5, with a tentative D call TRBD2 (6 bases). V was cut by 1 base and J by 5 bases, with 8 bases left in between. The germline V gene has CDR1 SGHVS and CDR2 FQNEAQ. The CDR3 is made up of 13 amino acids.

V and J are TRBV13 and TRBJ1-2; 9 positions match TRBD1. Germline V lookup: CDR1 PRHDT, CDR2 FYEKMQ (reference sequence). With V trimmed by 5 bases and J by 4 bases, 8 bases remained unmatched. CDR3 length: 15 residues. The CDR3 loop reads CASSAGTGSSYGYTF. CDR3 DNA: TGTGCCAGCAGCGCCGGGACAGGGTCGAGCTATGGCTACACCTTC. The full variable domain, its missing parts supplied by reference TRBV13 and TRBJ1-2, is AAGVIQSPRHLIKEKRETATLKCYPIPRHDTVYWYQQGPGQDPQFLISFYEKMQSDKGSIPDRFSAQQFSDYHSELNMSSLELGDSALYFCASSAGTGSSYGYTFGSGTRLTVV.

The chain couples TRBV7-2 to TRBJ2-1; 11 positions match TRBD2. CDR3 length: 18 amino acids. The J segment lost 1 base and the V segment lost 2 bases, leaving 7 bases of the junction unmatched. CDR1 is SGHTA, CDR2 FQGNSA, per germline. DNA of the CDR3: TGTGCCAGCAGCTTAACTAGCGGGAGAATTAAGTCCTACAATGAGCAGTTCTTC. It translates to CASSLTSGRIKSYNEQFF. Full variable domain (outside the CDR3, taken from reference TRBV7-2 and TRBJ2-1): GAGVSQSPSNKVTEKGKDVELRCDPISGHTALYWYRQSLGQGLEFLIYFQGNSAPDKSGLPSDRFSAERTGGSVSTLTIQRTQQEDSAVYLCASSLTSGRIKSYNEQFFGPGTRLTVL.

The chain employs TRBV5-4 and TRBJ2-7; possibly TRBD2 for D (5 bases). Germline-derived CDR1 and CDR2 are SGHNT and YYREEE (reference sequence). The CDR3 is 16 residues long. The V and J ends lost 0 bases and 1 base respectively, with 14 bases between them. The CDR3 nucleotides read TGTGCCAGCAGCTTGGGTTCGGCACGGGGATCCTACGAGCAGTACTTC. Its translation: CASSLGSARGSYEQYF.

CDR3 DNA sequence: TGTGCCAGCTCACTCGACAGAAGGACTGAAGCTTTCTTT. Protein sequence: CASSLDRRTEAFF. The chain recombines TRBV18 with TRBJ1-1; D is possibly TRBD1 (5 bases). Looked up from germline, CDR1 is KGHSH and CDR2 is LQKENI. V was cut by 4 bases and J by 5 bases, with 11 bases left in between. CDR3 length: 13 amino acids. The entire variable domain, with the rest obtained from reference TRBV18 and TRBJ1-1, is as follows: NAGVMQNPRHLVRRRGQEARLRCSPMKGHSHVYWYRQLPEEGLKFMVYLQKENIIDESGMPKERFSAEFPKEGPSILRIQQVVRGDSAAYFCASSLDRRTEAFFGQGTRLTVV.

CDR3 residues: CASSQQGAETQYF. DNA of the CDR3: TGTGCCAGCAGCCAGCAGGGGGCGGAGACCCAGTACTTC. This chain connects TRBV7-8 to TRBJ2-5, with 8 bases fitting TRBD1. Germline CDR1 SGHVS, CDR2 FQNEAQ. V lost 5 bases and J lost 5; bases outside the gene matches: 4. This CDR3 spans 13 amino acids.

This clone occurred a few times. The rearrangement links TRBV28 to TRBJ2-7, with 7 bases lining up with TRBD2. The CDR3 is made up of 16 amino acids. CDR1 and CDR2 from the germline V gene are MDHEN and SYDVKM. V lost 4 bases to trimming and J lost 2 bases; unmatched junction nucleotides: 11. CDR3 amino acids: CASSSRAGFEAYEQYF. The CDR3 DNA follows: TGTGCCAGCAGTTCTAGAGCGGGATTCGAGGCCTACGAGCAGTACTTC.

The chain combines TRBV19 with TRBJ1-2; TRBD1 might be the D (6 bases). The V end lost 4 bases, the J end lost 3 bases, and 12 bases lay between the germline ends. CDR3 length: 14 amino acids. The germline gives CDR1 LNHDA, CDR2 SQIVND (reference sequence). CDR3 protein: CASSTRGADYGYTF. The DNA for the CDR3 is TGTGCCAGTAGTACCAGGGGAGCGGACTATGGCTACACCTTC.

The rearrangement uses TRBV1 and TRBJ1-6. TRBV1 is shown as a pseudogene. The CDR3 sequence is 16 residues long. The CDR3 nucleotides are TGCACCAGCAGCCCCCCCTTGGACGGGGGTAATTCACCCCTCCACTTT. It is translated as CTSSPPLDGGNSPLHF.

The chain couples TRBV5-4 to TRBJ2-1; 9 nucleotides align to TRBD2. The V gene's germline CDR1 is SGHNT and CDR2 YYREEE (reference sequence). Trimming took 4 bases from V and 9 from J; bases not matched to a gene: 17. The CDR3 contains 17 residues. DNA of the CDR3: TGTGCCAGCAGCGTACCGACTAGCGGCACTTTGTCTAGTGAGCAGTTCTTC. Protein sequence: CASSVPTSGTLSSEQFF.

J is TRBJ1-6 and V is TRBV20-1, with D uncertain. The CDR3 spans 11 residues. The germline CDR1 and CDR2 sequences are DFQATT and SNEGSKA (reference sequence). With 4 bases removed from V and 13 bases from J, the gap between germline ends came to 11 bases. The CDR3 region is CSATPSGPLHF. The CDR3, as DNA: TGCAGTGCTACGCCCAGTGGTCCCCTCCACTTT.

This clone was detected only a few times. The J gene is TRBJ2-7, the V gene TRBV18, with D possibly matching TRBD1 (7 bases). Per germline, CDR1 KGHSH and CDR2 LQKENI. The CDR3 sequence is 15 residues long. Trimming removed 3 bases at V and 2 bases at J, with 14 bases between. CDR3 sequence: CASSPNQGGTYEQYF. CDR3 sequence (DNA): TGTGCCAGCTCACCCAACCAGGGGGGTACCTACGAGCAGTACTTC.

This chain connects TRBV28 to TRBJ1-3; D is ambiguous. V dropped 9 bases and J dropped 2 bases, with 14 bases sitting between them. The germline V gene encodes CDR1 MDHEN and CDR2 SYDVKM. CDR3 length: 14 residues. The CDR3 loop is CASGRGNPGNTIYF. Here the CDR3 DNA reads TGTGCCAGTGGAAGAGGGAATCCTGGAAACACCATATATTTT.

The chain recombines TRBV4-3 with TRBJ2-3, with D unclear. The CDR3 covers 17 residues. V dropped 0 bases and J dropped 0 bases, with 13 bases sitting between them. Germline assignment: CDR1 LGHNA and CDR2 YSLEER. The CDR3 DNA reads as TGCGCCAGCAGCCAAGATCGCAGCGTAGATAGCACAGATACGCAGTATTTT. Its translation: CASSQDRSVDSTDTQYF.

J is TRBJ1-6 and V is TRBV11-2, with 10 bases lining up with TRBD1. Germline V gives CDR1 SGHAT, CDR2 FQNNGV. V was pared by 5 bases and J by 4 bases, with 8 bases of the junction left unmatched. The CDR3 extends over 17 amino acids. CDR3 sequence: CASSLTGGVNYNSPLHF. Written as DNA, the CDR3 is TGTGCCAGCAGCCTGACAGGGGGCGTAAATTATAATTCACCCCTCCACTTT.

The chain recombines TRBV2 with TRBJ2-1; 13 bases are shared with TRBD2. Germline-derived CDR1 and CDR2 are SNHLY and FYNNEI. This CDR3 spans 15 amino acids. After removal of 6 bases from V and 5 bases from J, the junction contained 4 bases not matched to a gene. DNA for the CDR3: TGTGCCAGCAGGGCGACTAGCGGGAGGAACAATGAGCAGTTCTTC. It translates to CASRATSGRNNEQFF.

The chain links TRBV28 to TRBJ1-2, with D uncertain. This CDR3 has 14 amino acids. V lost 6 bases and J 2 bases, leaving 13 bases between the germline ends. From germline, CDR1 is MDHEN and CDR2 SYDVKM. The DNA of the CDR3 is TGTGCCAGCAGAGACACTGCCAGGAACTATGGCTACACCTTC. Protein: CASRDTARNYGYTF.

This clone was seen a few times. The chain couples TRBV2 to TRBJ1-3; TRBD1 matches 10 bases. The CDR3 sequence is 15 residues long. V gave up 6 bases and J gave up 0 bases; unmatched junction bases: 2. From germline, CDR1 is SNHLY and CDR2 FYNNEI. DNA of the CDR3: TGTGCCAGCAGGAGGACAGGGGGCTCTGGAAACACCATATATTTT. Translated, it gives CASRRTGGSGNTIYF.

This clone has more than one count but fewer than ten. Additional DNA sequences in this sample encode the identical CDR3. The rearrangement links TRBV27 to TRBJ1-2, with D possibly TRBD1 on 5 matching bases. V was shortened by 2 bases and J by 5 bases, with 9 bases between the two germline ends. The germline gives CDR1 MNHEY, CDR2 SMNVEV (reference sequence). CDR3 length: 13 amino acids. CDR3: CASSLRGGYGYTF. CDR3 bases: TGTGCCAGCAGTTTACGCGGGGGGTATGGCTACACCTTC.

J is TRBJ2-1 and V is TRBV11-1; 12 bases agree with TRBD2. V shed 6 bases and J 7 bases; nucleotides not matched to a gene: 10. CDR3 length equals 16 residues. Germline CDR1 reads SGHAT; CDR2 reads FQDESV (reference sequence). The CDR3, as DNA: TGTGCCAGCAGACATACCGGGACTAGCGGGCAAAATGAGCAGTTCTTC. Translation gives CASRHTGTSGQNEQFF.

This sequence joins TRBV4-3 and TRBJ2-4; the match to TRBD1 covers 9 bases. The CDR3 covers 14 residues. Trimming cost V 3 bases and J 5 bases; bases outside gene matches: 2. Germline V gene sequence: CDR1 LGHNA, CDR2 YSLEER. The CDR3 coding sequence is TGCGCCAGCAGCCAGAGGACAGGGGAAAACATTCAGTACTTC. Translated, it gives CASSQRTGENIQYF.